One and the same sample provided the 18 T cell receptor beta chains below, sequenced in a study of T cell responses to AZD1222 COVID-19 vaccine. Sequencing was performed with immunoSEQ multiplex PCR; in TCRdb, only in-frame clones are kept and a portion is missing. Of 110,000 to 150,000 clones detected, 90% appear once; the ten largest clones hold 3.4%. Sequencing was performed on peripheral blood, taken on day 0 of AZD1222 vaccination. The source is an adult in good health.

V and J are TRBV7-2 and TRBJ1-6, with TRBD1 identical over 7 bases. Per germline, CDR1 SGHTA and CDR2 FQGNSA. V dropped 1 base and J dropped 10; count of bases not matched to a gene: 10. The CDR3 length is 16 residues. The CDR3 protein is CASSLVGGASESPLHF. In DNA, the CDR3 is TGTGCCAGCAGCTTAGTAGGGGGCGCTTCGGAATCACCCCTCCACTTT.

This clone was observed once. DNA for the CDR3: TGTGCCCACATTATCCGGAGTCTGTTCTTC. Its protein is CAHIIRSLFF. V is TRBV21-1 and J is TRBJ2-1; the D call TRBD2 from the table was never checked on the DNA. TRBV21-1 is recorded as a pseudogene. This CDR3 comprises 10 residues.

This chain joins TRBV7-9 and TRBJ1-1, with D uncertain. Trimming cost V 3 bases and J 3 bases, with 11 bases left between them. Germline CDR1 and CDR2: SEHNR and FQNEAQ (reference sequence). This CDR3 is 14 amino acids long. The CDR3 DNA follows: TGTGCCAGCAGCTTGCACGACGGGGACACTGAAGCTTTCTTT. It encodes CASSLHDGDTEAFF.

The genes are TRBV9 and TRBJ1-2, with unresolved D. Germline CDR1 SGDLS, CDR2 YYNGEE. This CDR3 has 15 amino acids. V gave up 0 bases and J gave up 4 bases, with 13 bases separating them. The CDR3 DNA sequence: TGTGCCAGCAGCGTAGCCGATGTGTCGGGCTATGGCTACACCTTC. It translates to CASSVADVSGYGYTF.

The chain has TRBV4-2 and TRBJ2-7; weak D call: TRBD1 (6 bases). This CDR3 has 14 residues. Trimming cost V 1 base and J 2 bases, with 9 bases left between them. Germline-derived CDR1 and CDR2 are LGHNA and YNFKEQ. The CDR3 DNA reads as TGTGCCAGCAGCCAAGGGACAGCCACCTACGAGCAGTACTTC. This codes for CASSQGTATYEQYF.

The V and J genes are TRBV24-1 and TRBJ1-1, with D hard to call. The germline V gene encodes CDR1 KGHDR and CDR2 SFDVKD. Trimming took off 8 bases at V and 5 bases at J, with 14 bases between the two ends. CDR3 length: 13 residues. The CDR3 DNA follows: TGTGCCACCAAGAGAGGCGCGGGAACTGAAGCTTTCTTT. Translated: CATKRGAGTEAFF.

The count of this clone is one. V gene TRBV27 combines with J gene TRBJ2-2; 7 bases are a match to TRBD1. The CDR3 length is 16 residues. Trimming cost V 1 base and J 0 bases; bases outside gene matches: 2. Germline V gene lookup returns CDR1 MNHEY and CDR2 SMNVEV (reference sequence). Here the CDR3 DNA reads TGTGCCAGCAGTTTATGGACAGGTTCGAACACCGGGGAGCTGTTTTTT. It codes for CASSLWTGSNTGELFF.

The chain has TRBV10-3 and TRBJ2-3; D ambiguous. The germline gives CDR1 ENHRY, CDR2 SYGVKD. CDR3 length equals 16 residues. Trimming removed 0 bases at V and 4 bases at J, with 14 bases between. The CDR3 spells CAISESSDFTPDTQYF. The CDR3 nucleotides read TGTGCCATCAGTGAGTCCTCCGATTTCACCCCAGATACGCAGTATTTT.

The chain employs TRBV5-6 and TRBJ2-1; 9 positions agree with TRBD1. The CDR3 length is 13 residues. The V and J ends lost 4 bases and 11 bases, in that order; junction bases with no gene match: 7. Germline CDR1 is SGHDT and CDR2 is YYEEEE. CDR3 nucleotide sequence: TGTGCCAGCAGCCCCGGACAGGGGATAAAGCAGTTCTTC. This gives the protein CASSPGQGIKQFF.

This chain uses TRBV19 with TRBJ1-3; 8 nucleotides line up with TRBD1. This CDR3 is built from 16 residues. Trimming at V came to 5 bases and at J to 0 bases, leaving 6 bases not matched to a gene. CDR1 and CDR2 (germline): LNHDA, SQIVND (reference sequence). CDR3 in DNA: TGTGCCAGTAGTGGTAGACAGGGGCCCTCTGGAAACACCATATATTTT. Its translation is CASSGRQGPSGNTIYF.

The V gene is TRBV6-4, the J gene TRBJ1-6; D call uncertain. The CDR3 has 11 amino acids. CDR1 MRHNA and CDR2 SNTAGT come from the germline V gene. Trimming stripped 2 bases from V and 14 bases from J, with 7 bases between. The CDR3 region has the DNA TGTGCCAGCAGTGACGGGTATACCCTCCACTTT. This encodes CASSDGYTLHF.

The CDR3 sequence is CASSIAGANYGYTF. The CDR3 DNA sequence: TGTGCCAGTAGTATAGCGGGGGCGAACTATGGCTACACCTTC. This chain links TRBV19 with TRBJ1-2, with D perhaps TRBD1 (6 bases). The CDR3 loop spans 14 amino acids. Trimming left V 1 base short and J 2 bases short, with 8 bases between. Per germline, CDR1 LNHDA and CDR2 SQIVND (reference sequence).

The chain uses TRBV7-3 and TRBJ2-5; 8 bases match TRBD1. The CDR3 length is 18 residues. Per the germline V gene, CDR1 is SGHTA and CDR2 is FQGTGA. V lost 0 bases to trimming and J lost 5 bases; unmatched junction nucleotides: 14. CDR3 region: CASSLTTGTGTAGETQYF. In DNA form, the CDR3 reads TGTGCCAGCAGCTTAACAACGGGGACAGGAACTGCAGGGGAGACCCAGTACTTC.

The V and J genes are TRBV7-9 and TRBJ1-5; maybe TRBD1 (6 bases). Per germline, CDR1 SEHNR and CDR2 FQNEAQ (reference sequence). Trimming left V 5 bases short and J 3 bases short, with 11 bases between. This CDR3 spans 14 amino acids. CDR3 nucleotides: TGTGCCAGCAGCCCCCGGGACACCAATCAGCCCCAGCATTTT. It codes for CASSPRDTNQPQHF.

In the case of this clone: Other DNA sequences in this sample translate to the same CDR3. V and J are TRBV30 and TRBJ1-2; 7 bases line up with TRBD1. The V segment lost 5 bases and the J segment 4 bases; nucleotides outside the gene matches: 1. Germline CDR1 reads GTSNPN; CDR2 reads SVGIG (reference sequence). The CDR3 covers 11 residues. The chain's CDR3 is CAWGTVYGYTF. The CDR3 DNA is TGTGCCTGGGGGACAGTCTATGGCTACACCTTC.

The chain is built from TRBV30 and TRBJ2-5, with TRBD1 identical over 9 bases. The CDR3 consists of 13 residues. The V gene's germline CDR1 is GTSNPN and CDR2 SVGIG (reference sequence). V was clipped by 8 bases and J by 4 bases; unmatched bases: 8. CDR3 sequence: CARGQTGGETQYF. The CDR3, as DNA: TGTGCCCGGGGTCAGACAGGGGGAGAGACCCAGTACTTC.

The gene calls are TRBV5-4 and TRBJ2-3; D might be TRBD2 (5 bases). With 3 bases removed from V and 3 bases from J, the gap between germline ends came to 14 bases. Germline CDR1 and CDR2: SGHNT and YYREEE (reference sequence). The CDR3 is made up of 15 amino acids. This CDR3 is CASSSLGSGTDTQYF. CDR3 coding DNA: TGTGCCAGCAGCTCACTAGGGAGTGGTACAGATACGCAGTATTTT. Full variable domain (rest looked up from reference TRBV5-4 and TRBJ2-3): ETGVTQSPTHLIKTRGQQVTLRCSSQSGHNTVSWYQQALGQGPQFIFQYYREEENGRGNFPPRFSGLQFPNYSSELNVNALELDDSALYLCASSSLGSGTDTQYFGPGTRLTVL.

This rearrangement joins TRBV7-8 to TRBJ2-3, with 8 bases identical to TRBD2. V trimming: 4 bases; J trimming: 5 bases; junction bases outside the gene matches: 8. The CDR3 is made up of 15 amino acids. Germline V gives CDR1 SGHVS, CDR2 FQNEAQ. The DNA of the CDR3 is TGTGCCAGCAGCTCCGGACTAGCTAATGGAGATACGCAGTATTTT. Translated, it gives CASSSGLANGDTQYF. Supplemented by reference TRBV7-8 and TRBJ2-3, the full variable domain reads GAGVSQSPRYKVAKRGQDVALRCDPISGHVSLFWYQQALGQGPEFLTYFQNEAQLDKSGLPSDRFFAERPEGSVSTLKIQRTQQEDSAVYLCASSSGLANGDTQYFGPGTRLTVL.